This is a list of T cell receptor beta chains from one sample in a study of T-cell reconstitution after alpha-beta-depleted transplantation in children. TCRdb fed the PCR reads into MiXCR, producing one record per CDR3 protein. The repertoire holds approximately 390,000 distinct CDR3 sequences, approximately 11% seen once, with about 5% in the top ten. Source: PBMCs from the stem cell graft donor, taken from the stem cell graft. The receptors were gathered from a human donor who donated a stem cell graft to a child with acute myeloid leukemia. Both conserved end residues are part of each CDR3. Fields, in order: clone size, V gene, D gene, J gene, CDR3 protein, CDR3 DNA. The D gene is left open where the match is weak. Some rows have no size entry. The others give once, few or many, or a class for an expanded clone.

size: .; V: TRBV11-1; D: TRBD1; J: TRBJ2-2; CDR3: CASSLWDRGTGELFF; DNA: TGTGCCAGCAGCTTATGGGACAGGGGGACCGGGGAGCTGTTTTTT
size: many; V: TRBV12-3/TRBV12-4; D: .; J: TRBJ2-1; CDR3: CASSFRGHYNEQFF; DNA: TGTGCCAGCAGTTTTCGAGGGCATTACAATGAGCAGTTCTTC
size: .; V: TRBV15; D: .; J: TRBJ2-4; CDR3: CATSRGDSPAGGAKNIQYF; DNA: TGTGCCACCAGCAGAGGTGATTCACCGGCTGGCGGGGCCAAAAACATTCAGTACTTC
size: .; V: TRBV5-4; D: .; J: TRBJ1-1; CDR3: CASSLGWGAKDTEAFF; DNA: TGTGCCAGCAGCTTAGGTTGGGGGGCGAAAGACACTGAAGCTTTCTTT
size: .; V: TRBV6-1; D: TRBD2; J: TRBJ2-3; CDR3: CASSSSIAGVGADTQYF; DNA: TGTGCCAGCAGCTCCAGTATAGCGGGAGTAGGGGCAGATACGCAGTATTTT
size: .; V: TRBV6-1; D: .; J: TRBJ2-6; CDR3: CASSPRARTGANVLTF; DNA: TGTGCCAGCAGTCCGCGGGCCAGAACTGGGGCCAACGTCCTGACTTTC
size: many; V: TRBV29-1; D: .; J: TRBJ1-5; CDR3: CSVKYQDSPSQPQHF; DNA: TGCAGCGTTAAATATCAGGACTCTCCGAGCCAGCCCCAGCATTTT
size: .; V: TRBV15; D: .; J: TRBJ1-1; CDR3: CATSREVNTEAFF; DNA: TGTGCCACCAGCAGAGAGGTGAACACTGAAGCTTTCTTT
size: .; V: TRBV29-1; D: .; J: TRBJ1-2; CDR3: CSVADSTNGYTF; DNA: TGCAGCGTTGCGGACAGCACGAATGGCTACACCTTC
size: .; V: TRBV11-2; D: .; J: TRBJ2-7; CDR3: CASSRITIPQPYEQYF; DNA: TGTGCCAGCAGCCGGATCACAATTCCCCAACCCTACGAGCAGTACTTC
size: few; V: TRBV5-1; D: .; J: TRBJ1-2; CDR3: CASSPLVGSGYTF; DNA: TGCGCCAGCAGCCCACTCGTGGGTTCTGGCTACACCTTC
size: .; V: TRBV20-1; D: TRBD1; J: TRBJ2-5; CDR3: CSAIHRQGEETQYF; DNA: TGCAGTGCAATCCACCGACAGGGGGAAGAGACCCAGTACTTC
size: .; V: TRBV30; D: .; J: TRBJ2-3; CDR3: CAWGTVDTQYF; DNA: TGTGCCTGGGGGACTGTGGATACGCAGTATTTT
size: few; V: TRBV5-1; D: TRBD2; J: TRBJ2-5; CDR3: CASSIAGGRGETQYF; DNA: TGCGCCAGCAGCATCGCGGGGGGGAGAGGAGAGACCCAGTACTTC
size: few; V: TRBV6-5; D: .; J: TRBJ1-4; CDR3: CASSDSLEGINEKLFF; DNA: TGTGCCAGCAGTGACTCCTTAGAGGGGATTAATGAAAAACTGTTTTTT
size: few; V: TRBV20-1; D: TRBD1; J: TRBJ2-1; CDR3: CSASKGTGSYNEQFF; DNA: TGCAGTGCTAGCAAGGGGACAGGGTCGTACAATGAGCAGTTCTTC
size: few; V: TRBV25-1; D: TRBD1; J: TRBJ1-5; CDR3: CASSESGQGIQPQHF; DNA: TGTGCCAGCAGTGAATCAGGACAGGGTATTCAGCCCCAGCATTTT
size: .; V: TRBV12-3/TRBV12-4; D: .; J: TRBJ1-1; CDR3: CASRPGGTEAFF; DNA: TGTGCCAGCAGGCCAGGCGGGACGGAAGCTTTCTTT
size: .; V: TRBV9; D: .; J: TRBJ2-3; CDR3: CASSAGVETTQYF; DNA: TGTGCCAGCAGCGCTGGAGTGGAAACTACGCAGTATTTT
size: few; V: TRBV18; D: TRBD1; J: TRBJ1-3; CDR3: CASSPGQGGSGNTIYF; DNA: TGTGCCAGCTCACCCGGACAGGGGGGGTCTGGAAACACCATATATTTT
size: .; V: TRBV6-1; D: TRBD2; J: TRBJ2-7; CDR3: CASSTGTSGNTYEQYF; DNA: TGTGCCAGCAGCACCGGGACTAGCGGGAATACCTACGAGCAGTACTTC
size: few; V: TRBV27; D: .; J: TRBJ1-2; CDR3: CASGEHPSLSTNYGGYTF; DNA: TGTGCCAGCGGGGAGCATCCGTCCCTTTCTACTAACTATGGCGGCTACACCTTC
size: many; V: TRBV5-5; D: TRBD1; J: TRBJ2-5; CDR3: CASSDTGALQETQYF; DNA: TGTGCCAGCAGCGATACAGGGGCCCTCCAAGAGACCCAGTACTTC
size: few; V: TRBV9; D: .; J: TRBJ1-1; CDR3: CASSVGEMNTEAFF; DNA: TGTGCCAGCAGCGTAGGGGAGATGAACACTGAAGCTTTCTTT
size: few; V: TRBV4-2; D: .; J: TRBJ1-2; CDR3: CASSQEGYRGRGGYTF; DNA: TGTGCCAGCAGCCAAGAAGGATATCGGGGAAGGGGGGGCTACACCTTC
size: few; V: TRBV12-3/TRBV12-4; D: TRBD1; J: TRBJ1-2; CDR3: CASRGTGREHHGYTF; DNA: TGTGCCAGCAGGGGGACAGGGAGGGAGCACCATGGCTACACCTTC
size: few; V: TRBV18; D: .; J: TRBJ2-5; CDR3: CASSLSRGAKETQYF; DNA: TGTGCCAGCTCACTTTCAAGGGGAGCTAAAGAGACCCAGTACTTC
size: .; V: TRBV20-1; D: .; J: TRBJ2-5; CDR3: CSANIPGVKETQYF; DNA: TGCAGTGCTAATATACCCGGGGTAAAGGAGACCCAGTACTTC
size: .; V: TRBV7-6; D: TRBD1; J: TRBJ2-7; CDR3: CASSLRWTGGYEQYF; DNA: TGTGCCAGCAGCTTACGCTGGACAGGGGGCTACGAGCAGTACTTC
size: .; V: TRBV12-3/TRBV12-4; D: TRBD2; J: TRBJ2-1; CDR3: CASSLLAGAQYNEQFF; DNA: TGTGCCAGCAGTTTACTAGCGGGGGCTCAGTACAATGAGCAGTTCTTC
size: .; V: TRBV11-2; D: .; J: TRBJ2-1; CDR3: CASSTWGRDGSSYNEQFF; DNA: TGTGCCAGCAGCACCTGGGGTCGGGACGGAAGCTCCTACAATGAGCAGTTCTTC
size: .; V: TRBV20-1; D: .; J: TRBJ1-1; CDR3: CSARMPARPLTGTEAFF; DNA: TGCAGTGCTAGGATGCCGGCACGGCCCCTAACGGGCACTGAAGCTTTCTTT
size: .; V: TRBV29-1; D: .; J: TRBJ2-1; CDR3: CSAEKGSSYNEQFF; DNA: TGCAGCGCTGAAAAAGGAAGCTCCTACAATGAGCAGTTCTTC
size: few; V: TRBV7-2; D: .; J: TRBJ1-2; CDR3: CASSFLDREGNYGYTF; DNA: TGTGCCAGCAGCTTTTTAGACAGAGAAGGAAACTATGGCTACACCTTC
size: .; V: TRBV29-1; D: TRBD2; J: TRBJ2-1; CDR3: CSVEGGAGLDSYNEQFF; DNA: TGCAGCGTTGAGGGGGGCGCGGGACTAGACTCCTACAATGAGCAGTTCTTC
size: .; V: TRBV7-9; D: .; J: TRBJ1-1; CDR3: CASSIRTVGISEAFF; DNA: TGTGCCAGCAGCATAAGGACAGTGGGGATAAGTGAAGCTTTCTTT
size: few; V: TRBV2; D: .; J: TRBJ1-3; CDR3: CASSVGPQSTGNTIYF; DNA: TGTGCCAGCAGTGTGGGACCTCAGTCGACCGGAAACACCATATATTTT
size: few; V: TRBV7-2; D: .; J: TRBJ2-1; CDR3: CASLEWGTEQFF; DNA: TGTGCCAGCCTGGAGTGGGGAACAGAGCAGTTCTTC
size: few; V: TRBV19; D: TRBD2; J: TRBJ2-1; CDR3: CASRDGTRHEQFF; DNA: TGTGCCAGTAGAGACGGGACTAGGCATGAGCAGTTCTTC
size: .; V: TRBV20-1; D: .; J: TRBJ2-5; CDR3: CSARETGETQYF; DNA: TGCAGTGCTAGAGAGACGGGGGAGACCCAGTACTTC
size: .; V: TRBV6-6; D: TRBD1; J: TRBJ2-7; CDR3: CASSTGQFYEQYF; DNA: TGTGCCAGCAGTACGGGACAGTTCTACGAGCAGTACTTC
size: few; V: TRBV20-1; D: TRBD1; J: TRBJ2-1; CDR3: CSATKGGQSSYNEQFF; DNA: TGCAGTGCTACCAAAGGGGGACAGAGTTCCTACAATGAGCAGTTCTTC
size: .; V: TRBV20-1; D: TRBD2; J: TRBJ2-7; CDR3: CSASGGSGGGVGEQYF; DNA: TGCAGTGCTAGTGGAGGATCTGGCGGGGGGGTTGGGGAGCAGTACTTC
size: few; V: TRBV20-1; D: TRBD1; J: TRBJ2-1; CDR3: CSAILPGTGGRSYNEQFF; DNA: TGCAGTGCTATACTTCCCGGGACAGGGGGCCGATCCTACAATGAGCAGTTCTTC
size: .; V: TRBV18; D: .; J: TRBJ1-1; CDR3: CASPAANTEAFF; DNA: TGTGCCAGCCCCGCAGCGAACACTGAAGCTTTCTTT
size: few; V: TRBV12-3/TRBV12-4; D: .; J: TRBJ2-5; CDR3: CASTFGRPGVETQYF; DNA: TGTGCCAGCACCTTCGGACGGCCGGGGGTGGAGACCCAGTACTTC
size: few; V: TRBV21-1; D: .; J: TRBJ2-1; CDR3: CASRDDNLQFF; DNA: TGTGCCAGCAGGGACGACAATCTGCAGTTCTTC
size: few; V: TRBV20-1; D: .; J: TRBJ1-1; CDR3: CSARDLAGMGSGQNTEAFF; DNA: TGCAGTGCTAGAGATTTGGCAGGGATGGGAAGTGGGCAAAACACTGAAGCTTTCTTT
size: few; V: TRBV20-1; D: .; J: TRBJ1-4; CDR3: CSASEGAQKLFF; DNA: TGCAGTGCTAGTGAAGGGGCGCAAAAACTGTTTTTT
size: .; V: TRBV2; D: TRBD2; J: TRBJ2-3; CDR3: CASRASSGGAGDTQYF; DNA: TGTGCCAGCAGAGCCTCTAGCGGGGGGGCCGGAGATACGCAGTATTTT
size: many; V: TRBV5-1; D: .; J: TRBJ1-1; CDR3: CASSLGGGTEAFF; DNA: TGCGCCAGCAGCTTGGGGGGTGGCACTGAAGCTTTCTTT
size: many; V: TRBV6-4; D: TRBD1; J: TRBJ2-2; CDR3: CASSETGDTGELFF; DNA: TGTGCCAGCAGTGAAACAGGGGACACCGGGGAGCTGTTTTTT
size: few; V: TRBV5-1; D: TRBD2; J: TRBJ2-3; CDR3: CASRLAGANTDTQYF; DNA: TGCGCCAGCCGACTAGCGGGGGCCAACACAGATACGCAGTATTTT